This T cell receptor (beta chain) was recovered during a study of blood T cell repertoires in COVID-19. The ends lost 10 bases at V and 5 bases at J; junction bases unmatched: 11. The CDR3 is made up of 14 amino acids. Germline values: CDR1 LNHDA, CDR2 SQIVND (reference sequence). Researchers sorted participants into cohorts using their self-reported clinical history. Produced via immunoSEQ multiplex PCR; TCRdb's table is partial and in-frame only. In the table there are about 210,000 clones, less than 90% of which are singletons. This receptor was taken from a woman aged 25 to 39 who had been exposed to COVID-19. The sample was PBMCs or T cells enriched from blood (not recorded which). The chain combines TRBV19 with TRBJ2-1; TRBD1 matches at 7 bases. The CDR3 loop is CATKFRDRHNEQFF. In DNA, the CDR3 is TGTGCCACAAAATTCCGGGACAGACACAATGAGCAGTTCTTC.